This TCR beta chain was found in a study of radiotherapy plus CTLA-4 blockade in lung cancer. Study overall: Of all patients, over 15% responded objectively and around 31% showed disease control. Regarding the study as a whole: In blood, early T cell clone dynamics reportedly predicted response best, together with interferon-beta. After treatment with radiotherapy plus ipilimumab, TCR clones that came from the tumor expanded in blood.

Patients had chemo-refractory metastatic non-small-cell lung cancer and received focal radiation plus CTLA-4 blockade that used ipilimumab. This clone was observed a few times. Its target is unknown. The assay was immunoSEQ multiplex PCR, and TCRdb's table has in-frame clones only and misses some. The table includes around 22,000 clones, roughly 70% detected once. Germline values: CDR1 MDHEN, CDR2 SYDVKM. This CDR3 contains 13 residues. Trimming removed 7 bases at V and 3 bases at J, with 12 bases between. The chain joins TRBV28 to TRBJ1-2; no clear D gene. The sequencing used peripheral blood, collected from a patient treated with radiotherapy plus ipilimumab. This clonotype was sampled from a human donor with non-small cell lung cancer whose response to radiotherapy plus ipilimumab could not be evaluated. The CDR3 is CASTPTVYYGYTF. The CDR3 DNA sequence: TGTGCCAGCACCCCCACAGTCTACTATGGCTACACCTTC.